This T cell receptor beta chain stems from a study of blood T cell repertoires in COVID-19. Germline loops: CDR1 KGHDR, CDR2 SFDVKD. J lost 0 bases, V lost 2 bases, and 7 bases had no gene match. The CDR3 contains 17 residues. Original methodology: Reference gene primers were amplified, and this amplification served to estimate nucleated cell counts. Some clones are missing from TCRdb's copy, which holds only in-frame ones; the method was immunoSEQ multiplex PCR. From that table come the V and J calls and clone size; the DNA was used to work out D and trimming. The repertoire holds 150,000 to 200,000 clones, with around 85% as singletons.

The rearrangement joins TRBV24-1 to TRBJ2-5; TRBD2 aligns across 8 bases. This sequence originates from a human donor with acute or convalescent COVID-19. The donor label of this sample is uncertain. Sequenced sample: peripheral blood. CDR3: CATSDSGTSGYQETQYF. CDR3 sequence (DNA): TGTGCCACCAGTGATTCGGGCACTAGCGGATACCAAGAGACCCAGTACTTC.